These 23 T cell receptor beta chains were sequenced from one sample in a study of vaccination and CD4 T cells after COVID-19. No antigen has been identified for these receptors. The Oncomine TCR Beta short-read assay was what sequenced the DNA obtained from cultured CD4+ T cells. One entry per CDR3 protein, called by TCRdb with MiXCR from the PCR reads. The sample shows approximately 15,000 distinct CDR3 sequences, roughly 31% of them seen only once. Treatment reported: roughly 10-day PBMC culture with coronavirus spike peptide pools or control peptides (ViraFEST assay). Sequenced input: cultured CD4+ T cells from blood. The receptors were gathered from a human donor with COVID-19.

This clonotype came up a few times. The CDR3 loop is CASSLGLGGETQYF. Written as DNA, the CDR3 is TGTGCCAGCAGCTTGGGTTTGGGAGGAGAGACCCAGTACTTC. V and J are TRBV7-2 and TRBJ2-5, with D possibly TRBD2 on 6 matching bases. Between the trimmed V and J ends, which lost 3 bases and 4 bases, there was a span of 12 bases. This CDR3 comprises 14 residues. Germline V lookup: CDR1 SGHTA, CDR2 FQGNSA. Filled out from reference TRBV7-2 and TRBJ2-5, the complete variable domain reads GAGVSQSPSNKVTEKGKDVELRCDPISGHTALYWYRQSLGQGLEFLIYFQGNSAPDKSGLPSDRFSAERTGGSVSTLTIQRTQQEDSAVYLCASSLGLGGETQYFGPGTRLLVL.

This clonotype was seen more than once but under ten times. The CDR3 DNA sequence: TGTGCCAGCACTTGGATTGGGGTTGTACAGCATGGCTACACCTTC. Translated, it gives CASTWIGVVQHGYTF. The chain recombines TRBV5-4 with TRBJ1-2; no clear D. The V gene lost 6 bases and the J gene lost 6 bases, with 21 bases spanning the gap. The CDR3 runs 15 residues. Looked up from germline, CDR1 is SGHNT and CDR2 is YYREEE (reference sequence).

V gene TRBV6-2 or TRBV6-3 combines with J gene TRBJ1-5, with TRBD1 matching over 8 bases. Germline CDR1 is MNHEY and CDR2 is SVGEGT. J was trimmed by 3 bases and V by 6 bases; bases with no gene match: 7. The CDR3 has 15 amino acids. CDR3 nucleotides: TGTGCCAGCAGAAGGGACAGGCCCTCCAATCAGCCCCAGCATTTT. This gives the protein CASRRDRPSNQPQHF.

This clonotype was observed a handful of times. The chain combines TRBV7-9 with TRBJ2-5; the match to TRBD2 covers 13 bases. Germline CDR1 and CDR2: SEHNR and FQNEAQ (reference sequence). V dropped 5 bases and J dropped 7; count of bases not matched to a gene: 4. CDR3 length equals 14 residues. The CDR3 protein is CASSPWTSGGTQYF. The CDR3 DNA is TGTGCCAGCAGCCCCTGGACTAGCGGGGGGACCCAGTACTTC.

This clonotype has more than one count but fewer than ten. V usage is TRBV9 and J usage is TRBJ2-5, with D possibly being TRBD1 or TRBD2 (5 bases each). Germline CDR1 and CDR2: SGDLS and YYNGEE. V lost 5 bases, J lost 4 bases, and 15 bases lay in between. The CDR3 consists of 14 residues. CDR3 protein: CASSPYGAGETQYF. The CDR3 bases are TGTGCCAGCAGTCCATACGGGGCAGGAGAGACCCAGTACTTC.

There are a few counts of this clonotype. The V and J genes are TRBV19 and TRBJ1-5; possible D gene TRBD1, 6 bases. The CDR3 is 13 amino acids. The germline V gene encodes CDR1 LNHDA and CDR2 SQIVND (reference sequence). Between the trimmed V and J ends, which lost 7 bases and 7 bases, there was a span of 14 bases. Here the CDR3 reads CASTVTGGQPQHF. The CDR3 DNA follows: TGTGCCAGTACTGTGACAGGAGGCCAGCCCCAGCATTTT.

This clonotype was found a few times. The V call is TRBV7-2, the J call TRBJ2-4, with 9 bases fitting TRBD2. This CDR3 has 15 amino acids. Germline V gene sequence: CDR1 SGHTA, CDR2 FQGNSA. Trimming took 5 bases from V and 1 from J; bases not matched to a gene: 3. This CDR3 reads CASSRGGAAKNIQYF. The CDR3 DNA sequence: TGTGCCAGCAGCCGCGGGGGGGCGGCCAAAAACATTCAGTACTTC.

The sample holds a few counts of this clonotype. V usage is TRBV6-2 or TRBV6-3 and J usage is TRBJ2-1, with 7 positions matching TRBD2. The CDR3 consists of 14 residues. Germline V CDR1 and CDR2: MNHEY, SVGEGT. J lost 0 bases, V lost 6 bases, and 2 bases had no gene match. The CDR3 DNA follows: TGTGCCAGCAGGCCGGGGGGCTCCTACAATGAGCAGTTCTTC. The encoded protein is CASRPGGSYNEQFF.

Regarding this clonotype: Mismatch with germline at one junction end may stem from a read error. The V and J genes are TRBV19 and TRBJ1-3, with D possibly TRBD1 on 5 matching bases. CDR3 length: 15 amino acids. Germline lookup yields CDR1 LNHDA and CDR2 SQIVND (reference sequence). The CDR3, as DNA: TGTGCCAGTAACACAGGTTCCTACTCTGGAGACACCATATATTTT. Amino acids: CASNTGSYSGDTIYF.

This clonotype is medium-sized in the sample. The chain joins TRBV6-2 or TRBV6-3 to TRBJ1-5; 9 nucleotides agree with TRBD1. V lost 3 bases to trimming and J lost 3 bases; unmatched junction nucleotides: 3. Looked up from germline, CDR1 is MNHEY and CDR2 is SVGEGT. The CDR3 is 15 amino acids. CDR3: CASSYGTGINQPQHF. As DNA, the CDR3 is TGTGCCAGCAGTTATGGGACAGGGATCAATCAGCCCCAGCATTTT.

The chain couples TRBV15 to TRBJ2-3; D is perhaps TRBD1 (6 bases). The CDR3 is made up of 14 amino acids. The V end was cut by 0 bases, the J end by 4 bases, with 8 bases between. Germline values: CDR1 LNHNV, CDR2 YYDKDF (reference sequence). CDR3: CATSREGAADTQYF. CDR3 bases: TGTGCCACCAGCAGAGAGGGGGCCGCAGATACGCAGTATTTT.

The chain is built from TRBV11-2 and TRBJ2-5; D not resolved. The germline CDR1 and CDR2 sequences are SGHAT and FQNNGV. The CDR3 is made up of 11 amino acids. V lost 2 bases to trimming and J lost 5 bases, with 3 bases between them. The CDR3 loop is CASSLSETQYF. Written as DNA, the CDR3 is TGTGCCAGCAGCTTATCTGAGACCCAGTACTTC. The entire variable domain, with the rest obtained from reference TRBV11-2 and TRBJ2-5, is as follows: EAGVAQSPRYKIIEKRQSVAFWCNPISGHATLYWYQQILGQGPKLLIQFQNNGVVDDSQLPKDRFSAERLKGVDSTLKIQPAKLEDSAVYLCASSLSETQYFGPGTRLLVL.

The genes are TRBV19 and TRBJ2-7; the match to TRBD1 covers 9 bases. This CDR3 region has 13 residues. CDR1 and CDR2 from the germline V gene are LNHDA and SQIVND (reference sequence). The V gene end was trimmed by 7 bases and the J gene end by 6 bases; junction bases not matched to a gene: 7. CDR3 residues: CASTPTGGGEQYF. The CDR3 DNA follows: TGTGCCAGTACTCCAACAGGGGGCGGCGAGCAGTACTTC.

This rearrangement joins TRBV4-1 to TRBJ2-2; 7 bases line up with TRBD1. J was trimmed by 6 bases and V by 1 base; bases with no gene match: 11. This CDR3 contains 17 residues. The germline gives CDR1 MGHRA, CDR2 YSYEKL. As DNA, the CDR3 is TGCGCCAGCAGCCAAGTACTGACAGGGAAGAGGGCCGGGGAGCTGTTTTTT. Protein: CASSQVLTGKRAGELFF.

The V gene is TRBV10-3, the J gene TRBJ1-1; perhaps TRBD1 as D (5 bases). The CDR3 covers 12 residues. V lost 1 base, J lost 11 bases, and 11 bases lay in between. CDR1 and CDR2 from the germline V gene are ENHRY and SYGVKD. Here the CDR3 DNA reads TGTGCCATCAGTGAGTTGCAGGGTGCGGCTTTCTTT. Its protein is CAISELQGAAFF.

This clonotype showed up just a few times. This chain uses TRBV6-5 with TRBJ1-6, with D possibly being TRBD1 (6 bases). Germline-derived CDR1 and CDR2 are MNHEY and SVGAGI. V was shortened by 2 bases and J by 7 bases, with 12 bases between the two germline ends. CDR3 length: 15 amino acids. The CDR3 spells CASSYQDRLNSPLHF. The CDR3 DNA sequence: TGTGCCAGCAGTTACCAGGACAGACTCAATTCACCCCTCCACTTT.

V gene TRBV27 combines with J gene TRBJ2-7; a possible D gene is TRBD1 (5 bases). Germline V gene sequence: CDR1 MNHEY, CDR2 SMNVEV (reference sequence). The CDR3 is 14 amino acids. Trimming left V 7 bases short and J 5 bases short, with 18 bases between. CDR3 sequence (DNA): TGTGCCAGCAACCCAGGGAATATCAGGAACGAGCAGTACTTC. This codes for CASNPGNIRNEQYF.

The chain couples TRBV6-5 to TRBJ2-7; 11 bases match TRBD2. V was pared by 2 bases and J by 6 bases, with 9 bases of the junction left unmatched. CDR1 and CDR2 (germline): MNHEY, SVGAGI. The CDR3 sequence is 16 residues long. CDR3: CASSYQSTGTSGEQYF. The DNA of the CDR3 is TGTGCCAGCAGTTACCAATCTACCGGGACTAGCGGCGAGCAGTACTTC.

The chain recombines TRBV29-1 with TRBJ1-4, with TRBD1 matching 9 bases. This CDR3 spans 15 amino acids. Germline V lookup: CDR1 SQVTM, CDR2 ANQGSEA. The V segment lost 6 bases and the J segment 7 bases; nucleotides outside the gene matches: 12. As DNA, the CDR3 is TGCAGCGTCGCCCGCGCTACAGGGGGCCGTGAAAAACTGTTTTTT. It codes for CSVARATGGREKLFF.

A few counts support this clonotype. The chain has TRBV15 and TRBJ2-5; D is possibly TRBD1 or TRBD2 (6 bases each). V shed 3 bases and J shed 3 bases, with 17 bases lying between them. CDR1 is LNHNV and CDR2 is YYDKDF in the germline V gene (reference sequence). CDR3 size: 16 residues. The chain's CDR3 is CATSRRGGGQKETQYF. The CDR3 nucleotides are TGTGCCACCAGCAGGAGAGGAGGGGGGCAGAAAGAGACCCAGTACTTC.

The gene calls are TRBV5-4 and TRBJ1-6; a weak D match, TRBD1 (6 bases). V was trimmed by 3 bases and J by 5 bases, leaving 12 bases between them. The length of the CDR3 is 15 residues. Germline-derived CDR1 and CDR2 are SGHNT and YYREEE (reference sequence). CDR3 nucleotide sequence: TGTGCCAGCAGCTCGGGGGGCAGGGATAATTCACCCCTCCACTTT. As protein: CASSSGGRDNSPLHF.

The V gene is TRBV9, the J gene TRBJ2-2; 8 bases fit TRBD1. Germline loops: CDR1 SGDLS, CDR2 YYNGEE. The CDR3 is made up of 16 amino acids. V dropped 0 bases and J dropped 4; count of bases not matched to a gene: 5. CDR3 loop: CASSVVDRAFTGELFF. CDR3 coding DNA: TGTGCCAGCAGCGTAGTGGACAGGGCGTTCACCGGGGAGCTGTTTTTT.

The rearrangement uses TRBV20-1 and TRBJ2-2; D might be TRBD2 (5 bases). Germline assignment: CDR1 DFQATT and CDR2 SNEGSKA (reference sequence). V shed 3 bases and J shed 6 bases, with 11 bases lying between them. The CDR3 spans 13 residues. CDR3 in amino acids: CSASIGVSGELFF. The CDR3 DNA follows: TGCAGTGCTAGCATCGGGGTTTCCGGGGAGCTGTTTTTT.